The rows below give T cell receptor beta chains drawn from one sample of a study of ipilimumab plus nivolumab after autologous stem cell transplantation. Profiling relied on immunoSEQ multiplex PCR, and the TCRdb table lists in-frame clones only, not all of them. The sample lists 4,500 to 6,000 clones; around two thirds were seen once. The sample was PBMCs, taken in a trial of ipilimumab plus nivolumab as post-transplant consolidation. All receptors derive from a male donor with multiple myeloma. Each CDR3 is given without its conserved first and last residue.

V	J	CDR3
TRBV6-1	TRBJ2-1	ASSVPLINEQF
TRBV7-3	TRBJ1-2	ASSLGPNYDYT
TRBV28	TRBJ2-1	ASSPGTSGRAPYNEQF
TRBV28	TRBJ2-2	ASSRLYGLAGGATGELF
TRBV27	TRBJ2-5	ASSLYTGRGETQY
TRBV7-3	TRBJ2-7	ASSQGQGVSYEQY
TRBV15	TRBJ2-1	ATSQVGTGDNEQF
TRBV6-6	TRBJ1-1	ASSPRDRGNTEAF
TRBV7-6	TRBJ1-1	ASSSSGGFMNTEAF
TRBV11-3	TRBJ2-6	ASSSMGGAGANVLT
TRBV6-5	NA	ASRTDSSYEQY